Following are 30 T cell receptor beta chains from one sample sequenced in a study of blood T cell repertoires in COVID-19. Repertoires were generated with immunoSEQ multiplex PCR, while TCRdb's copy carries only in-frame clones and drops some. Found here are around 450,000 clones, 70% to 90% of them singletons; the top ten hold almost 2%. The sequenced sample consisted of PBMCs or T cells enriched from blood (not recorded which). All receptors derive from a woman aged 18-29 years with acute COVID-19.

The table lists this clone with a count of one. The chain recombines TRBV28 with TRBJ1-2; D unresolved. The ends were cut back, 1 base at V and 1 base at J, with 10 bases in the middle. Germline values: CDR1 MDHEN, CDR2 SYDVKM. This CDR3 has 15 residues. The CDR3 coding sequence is TGTGCCAGCAGTTTATCTCAGGAATATAACTATGGCTACACCTTC. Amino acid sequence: CASSLSQEYNYGYTF.

CDR3 in amino acids: CAISVSGFSYGYTF. The CDR3 coding sequence is TGTGCCATCAGTGTCTCTGGTTTTAGCTATGGCTACACCTTC. The chain couples TRBV10-3 to TRBJ1-2; D is undetermined. V lost 4 bases and J lost 4, with 13 bases in between. The CDR3 has 14 residues. Germline V gene sequence: CDR1 ENHRY, CDR2 SYGVKD.

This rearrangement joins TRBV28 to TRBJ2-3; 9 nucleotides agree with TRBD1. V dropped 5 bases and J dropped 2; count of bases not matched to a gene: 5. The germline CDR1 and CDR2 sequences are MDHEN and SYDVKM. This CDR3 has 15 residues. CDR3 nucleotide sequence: TGTGCCAGCAGTGCACAGGGGGCCCTCACAGATACGCAGTATTTT. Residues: CASSAQGALTDTQYF.

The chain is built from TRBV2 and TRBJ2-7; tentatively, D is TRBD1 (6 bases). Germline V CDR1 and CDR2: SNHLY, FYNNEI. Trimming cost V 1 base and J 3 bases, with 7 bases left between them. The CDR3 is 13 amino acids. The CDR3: CASSEDRDYEQYF. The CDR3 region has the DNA TGTGCCAGCAGTGAAGACAGGGACTACGAGCAGTACTTC.

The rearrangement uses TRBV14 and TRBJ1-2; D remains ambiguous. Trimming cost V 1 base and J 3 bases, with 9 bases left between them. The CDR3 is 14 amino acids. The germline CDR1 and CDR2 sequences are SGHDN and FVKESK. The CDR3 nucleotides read TGTGCCAGCAGCCAAGGGGGAGCTGACTATGGCTACACCTTC. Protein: CASSQGGADYGYTF.

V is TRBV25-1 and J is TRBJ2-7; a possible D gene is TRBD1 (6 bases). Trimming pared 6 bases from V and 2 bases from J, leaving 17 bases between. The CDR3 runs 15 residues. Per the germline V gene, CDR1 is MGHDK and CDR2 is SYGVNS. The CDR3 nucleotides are TGTGCCAGCAGACAGGGAAGGGCCCCAACCTACGAGCAGTACTTC. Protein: CASRQGRAPTYEQYF.

CDR3 in DNA: TGTGCCAGCAGCCCGCAGGGGGCGCAAGCTTTCTTT. Encoded protein: CASSPQGAQAFF. The V and J genes are TRBV7-3 and TRBJ1-1, with 8 bases identical to TRBD1. The CDR3 sequence is 12 residues long. CDR1 is SGHTA and CDR2 is FQGTGA in the germline V gene. The V segment lost 5 bases and the J segment 9 bases; nucleotides outside the gene matches: 5.

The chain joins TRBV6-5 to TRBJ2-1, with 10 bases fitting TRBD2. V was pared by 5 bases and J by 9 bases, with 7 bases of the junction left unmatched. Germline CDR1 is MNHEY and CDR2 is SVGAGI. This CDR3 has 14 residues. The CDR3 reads CASSPGTSAGEQFF. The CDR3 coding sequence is TGTGCCAGCAGTCCCGGGACTAGCGCGGGTGAGCAGTTCTTC.

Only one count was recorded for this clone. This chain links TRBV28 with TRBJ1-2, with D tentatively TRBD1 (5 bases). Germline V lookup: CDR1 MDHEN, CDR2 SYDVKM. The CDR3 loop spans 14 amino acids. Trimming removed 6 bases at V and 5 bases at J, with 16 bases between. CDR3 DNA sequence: TGTGCCAGCAGGCTGAAGGGGATCCCTTATGGCTACACCTTC. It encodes CASRLKGIPYGYTF.

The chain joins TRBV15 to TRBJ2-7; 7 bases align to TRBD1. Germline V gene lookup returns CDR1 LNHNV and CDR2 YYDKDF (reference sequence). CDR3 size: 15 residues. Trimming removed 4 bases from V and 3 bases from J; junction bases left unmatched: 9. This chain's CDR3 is CATSTEGDRGYEQYF. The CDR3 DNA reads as TGTGCCACCAGCACCGAAGGGGACAGAGGCTACGAGCAGTACTTC.

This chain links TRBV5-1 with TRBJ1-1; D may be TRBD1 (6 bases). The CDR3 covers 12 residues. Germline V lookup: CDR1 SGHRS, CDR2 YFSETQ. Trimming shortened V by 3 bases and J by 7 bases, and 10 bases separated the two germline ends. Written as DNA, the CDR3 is TGCGCCAGCAGCTGGGGACACCGTGAAGCTTTCTTT. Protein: CASSWGHREAFF.

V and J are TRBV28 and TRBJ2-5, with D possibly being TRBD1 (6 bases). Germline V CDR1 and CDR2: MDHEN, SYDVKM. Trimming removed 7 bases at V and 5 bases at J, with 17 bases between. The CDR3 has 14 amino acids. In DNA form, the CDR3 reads TGTGCCAGCAACATCGGACAGCTGCGGGAGACCCAGTACTTC. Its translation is CASNIGQLRETQYF.

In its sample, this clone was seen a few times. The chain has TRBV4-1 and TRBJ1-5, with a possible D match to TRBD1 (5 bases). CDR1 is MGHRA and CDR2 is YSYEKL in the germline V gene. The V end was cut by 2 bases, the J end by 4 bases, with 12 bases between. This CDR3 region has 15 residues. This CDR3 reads CASSQRSPGNQPQHF. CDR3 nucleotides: TGCGCCAGCAGCCAACGATCCCCAGGGAATCAGCCCCAGCATTTT.

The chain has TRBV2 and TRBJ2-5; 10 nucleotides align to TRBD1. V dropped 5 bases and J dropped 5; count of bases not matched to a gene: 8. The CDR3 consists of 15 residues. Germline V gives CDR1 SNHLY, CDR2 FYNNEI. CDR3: CASSLGGQGSETQYF. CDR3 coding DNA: TGTGCCAGCAGTCTGGGGGGACAGGGGTCCGAGACCCAGTACTTC.

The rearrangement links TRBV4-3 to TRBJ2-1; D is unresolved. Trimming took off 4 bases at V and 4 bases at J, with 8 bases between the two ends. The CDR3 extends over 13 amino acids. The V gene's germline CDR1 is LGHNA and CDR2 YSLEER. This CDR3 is CASSPTSYNEQFF. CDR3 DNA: TGCGCCAGCAGCCCAACAAGTTACAATGAGCAGTTCTTC.

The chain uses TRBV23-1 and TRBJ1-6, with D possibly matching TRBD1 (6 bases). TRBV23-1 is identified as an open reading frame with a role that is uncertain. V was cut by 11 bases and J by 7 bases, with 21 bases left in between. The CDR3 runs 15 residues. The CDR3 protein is CARGKDRGQNSPLHF. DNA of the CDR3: TGCGCCCGAGGTAAGGACAGAGGGCAGAATTCACCCCTCCACTTT.

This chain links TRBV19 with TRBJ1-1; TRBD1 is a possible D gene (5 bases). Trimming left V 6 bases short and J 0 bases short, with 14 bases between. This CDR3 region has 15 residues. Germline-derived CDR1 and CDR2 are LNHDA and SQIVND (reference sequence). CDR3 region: CASRNQGNMNTEAFF. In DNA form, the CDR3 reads TGTGCCAGTAGGAATCAGGGAAACATGAACACTGAAGCTTTCTTT.

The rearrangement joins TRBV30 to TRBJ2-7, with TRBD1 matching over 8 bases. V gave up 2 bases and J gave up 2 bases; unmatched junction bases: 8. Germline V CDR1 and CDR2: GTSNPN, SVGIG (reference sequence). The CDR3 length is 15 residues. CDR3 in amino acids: CAWSHFRTGTYEQYF. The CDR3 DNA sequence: TGTGCCTGGAGTCATTTTCGGACAGGGACCTACGAGCAGTACTTC.

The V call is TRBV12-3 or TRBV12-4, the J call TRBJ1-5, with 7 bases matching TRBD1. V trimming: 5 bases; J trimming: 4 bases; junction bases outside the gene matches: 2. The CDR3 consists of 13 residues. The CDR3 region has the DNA TGTGCCAGCAGTCGGGACAGAAATCAGCCCCAGCATTTT. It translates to CASSRDRNQPQHF.

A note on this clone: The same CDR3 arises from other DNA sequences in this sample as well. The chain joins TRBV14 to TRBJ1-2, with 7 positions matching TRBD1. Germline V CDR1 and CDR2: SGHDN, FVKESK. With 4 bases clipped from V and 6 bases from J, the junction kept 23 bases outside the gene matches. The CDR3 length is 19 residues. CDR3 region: CASSRLRGKGQFSDNGYTF. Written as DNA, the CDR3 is TGTGCCAGCAGCCGACTAAGAGGAAAGGGACAGTTTTCTGACAATGGCTACACCTTC.

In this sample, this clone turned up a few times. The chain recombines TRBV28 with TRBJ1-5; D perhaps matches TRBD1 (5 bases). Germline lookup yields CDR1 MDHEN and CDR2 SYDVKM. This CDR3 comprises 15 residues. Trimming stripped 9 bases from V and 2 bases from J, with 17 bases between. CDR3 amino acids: CASTRFGGGNQPQHF. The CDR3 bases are TGTGCCAGTACTAGGTTTGGGGGGGGCAATCAGCCCCAGCATTTT. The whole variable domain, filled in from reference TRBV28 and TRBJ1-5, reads DVKVTQSSRYLVKRTGEKVFLECVQDMDHENMFWYRQDPGLGLRLIYFSYDVKMKEKGDIPEGYSVSREKKERFSLILESASTNQTSMYLCASTRFGGGNQPQHFGDGTRLSIL.

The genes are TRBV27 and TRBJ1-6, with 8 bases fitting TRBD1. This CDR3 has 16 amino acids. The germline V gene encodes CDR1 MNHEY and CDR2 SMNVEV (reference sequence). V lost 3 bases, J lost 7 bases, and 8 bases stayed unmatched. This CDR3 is CASSFSRQGTNSPLHF. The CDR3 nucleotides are TGTGCCAGCAGTTTCTCGAGACAGGGGACCAATTCACCCCTCCACTTT.

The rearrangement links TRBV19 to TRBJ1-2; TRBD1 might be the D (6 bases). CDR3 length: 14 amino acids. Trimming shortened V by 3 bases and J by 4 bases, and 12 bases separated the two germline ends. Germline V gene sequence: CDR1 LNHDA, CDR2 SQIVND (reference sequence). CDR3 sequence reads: CASSIQQGSYGYTF. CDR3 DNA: TGTGCCAGTAGTATCCAACAGGGCAGCTATGGCTACACCTTC.

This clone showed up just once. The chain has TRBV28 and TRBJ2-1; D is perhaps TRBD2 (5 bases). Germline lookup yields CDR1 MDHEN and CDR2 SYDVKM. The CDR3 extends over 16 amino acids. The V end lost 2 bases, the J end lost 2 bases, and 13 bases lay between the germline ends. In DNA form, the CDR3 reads TGTGCCAGCAGTTTACAGGCGGACTGGACCTACAATGAGCAGTTCTTC. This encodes CASSLQADWTYNEQFF.

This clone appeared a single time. The chain's CDR3 is CASSWGTSEYTDTQYF. In DNA form, the CDR3 reads TGTGCCAGCAGTTGGGGGACTAGCGAGTACACAGATACGCAGTATTTT. The genes are TRBV27 and TRBJ2-3; 10 bases align to TRBD2. The CDR3 extends over 16 amino acids. Germline values: CDR1 MNHEY, CDR2 SMNVEV (reference sequence). The trim removed 4 bases at V and 2 bases at J, leaving 6 bases unmatched.

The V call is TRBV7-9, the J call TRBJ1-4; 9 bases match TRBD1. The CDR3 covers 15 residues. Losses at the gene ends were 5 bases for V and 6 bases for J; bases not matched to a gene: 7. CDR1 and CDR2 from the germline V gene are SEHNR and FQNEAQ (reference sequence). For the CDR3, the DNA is TGTGCCAGCAGCCCGGGACAGGGCGGGGATGAAAAACTGTTTTTT. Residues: CASSPGQGGDEKLFF.

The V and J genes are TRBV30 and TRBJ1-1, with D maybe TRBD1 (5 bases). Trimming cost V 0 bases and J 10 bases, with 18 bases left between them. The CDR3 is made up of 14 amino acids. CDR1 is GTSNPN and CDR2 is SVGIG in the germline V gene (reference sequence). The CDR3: CAWSVWRGSGGAFF. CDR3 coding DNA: TGTGCCTGGAGTGTTTGGCGGGGGAGTGGAGGAGCTTTCTTT.

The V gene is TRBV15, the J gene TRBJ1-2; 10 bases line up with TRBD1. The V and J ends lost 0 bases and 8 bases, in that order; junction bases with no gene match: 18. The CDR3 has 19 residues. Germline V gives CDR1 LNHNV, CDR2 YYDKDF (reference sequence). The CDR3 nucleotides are TGTGCCACCAGCAGAGATCCTGTCATCATAGGACAGGGGGTCGAAGGCTACACCTTC. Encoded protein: CATSRDPVIIGQGVEGYTF. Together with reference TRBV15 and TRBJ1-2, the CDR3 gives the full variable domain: DAMVIQNPRYQVTQFGKPVTLSCSQTLNHNVMYWYQQKSSQAPKLLFHYYDKDFNNEADTPDNFQSRRPNTSFCFLDIRSPGLGDTAMYLCATSRDPVIIGQGVEGYTFGSGTRLTVV.

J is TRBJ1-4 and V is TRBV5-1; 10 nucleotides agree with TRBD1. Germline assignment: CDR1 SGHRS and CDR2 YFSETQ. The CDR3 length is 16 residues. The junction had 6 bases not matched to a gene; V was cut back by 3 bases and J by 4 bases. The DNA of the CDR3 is TGCGCCAGCAGCTCACCGACAGGGGGCCGTAATGAAAAACTGTTTTTT. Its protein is CASSSPTGGRNEKLFF.

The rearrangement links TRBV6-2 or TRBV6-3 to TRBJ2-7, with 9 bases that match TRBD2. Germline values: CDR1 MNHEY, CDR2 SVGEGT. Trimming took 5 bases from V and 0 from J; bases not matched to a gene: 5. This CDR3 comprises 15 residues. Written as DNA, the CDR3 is TGTGCCAGCAGTGTGAGCGGGGGGTACTCCTACGAGCAGTACTTC. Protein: CASSVSGGYSYEQYF.